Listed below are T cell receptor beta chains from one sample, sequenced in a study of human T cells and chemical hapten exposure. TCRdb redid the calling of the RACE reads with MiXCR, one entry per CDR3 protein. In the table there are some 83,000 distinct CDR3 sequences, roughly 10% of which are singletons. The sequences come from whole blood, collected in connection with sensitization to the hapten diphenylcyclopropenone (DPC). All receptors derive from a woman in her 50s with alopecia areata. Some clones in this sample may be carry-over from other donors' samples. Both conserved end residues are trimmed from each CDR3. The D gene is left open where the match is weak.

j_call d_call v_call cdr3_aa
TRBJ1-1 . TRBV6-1 ASSGTVGYSSTEAF
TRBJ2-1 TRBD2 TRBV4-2 ASSQGTRPPDEQF
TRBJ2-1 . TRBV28 ASSLMLGASYNEQF
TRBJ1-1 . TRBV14 ASSQYVLKNTEAF
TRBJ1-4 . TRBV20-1 SARSWMGGEKLF
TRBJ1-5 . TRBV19 ASSILGISNQPQH
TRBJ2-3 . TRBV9 ASSVVGDTQY
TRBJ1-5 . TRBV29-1 STGVMGGGRSNQPQH
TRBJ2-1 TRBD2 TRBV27 ASGPLAGANNEQF
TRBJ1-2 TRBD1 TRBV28 ASSPSDRDSPGYT
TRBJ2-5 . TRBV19 ASSTRETQY
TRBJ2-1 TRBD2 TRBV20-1 SARDRRLAGVGGEQF
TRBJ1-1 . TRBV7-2 ASSLAGVSTEAF
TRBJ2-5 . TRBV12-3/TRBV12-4 ASSLHRALETQY
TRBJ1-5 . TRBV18 ASSPMERNQPQH
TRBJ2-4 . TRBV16 ASEEGDRFTKNIQY
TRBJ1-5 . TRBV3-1 ASSQHPGEGQPQH
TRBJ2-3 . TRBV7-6 ASSYSFSTDTQY
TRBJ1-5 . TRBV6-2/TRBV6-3 ASSYIGGSRSNQPQH
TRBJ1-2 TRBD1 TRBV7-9 ASSPGTGAGGYT
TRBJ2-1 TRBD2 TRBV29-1 SVDRGGASEQF
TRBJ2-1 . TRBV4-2 ASSPRGRDPNNEQF
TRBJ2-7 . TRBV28 ASSQISYEQY
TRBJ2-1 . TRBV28 ASKGRPGEQF
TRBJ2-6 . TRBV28 ASRSTYYGANVLT
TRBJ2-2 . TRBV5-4 ASRGPAITGELF
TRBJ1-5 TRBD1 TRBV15 ATSKTRQGAGDNQPQH
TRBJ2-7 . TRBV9 ASSVGMGRTYEQY
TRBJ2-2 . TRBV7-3 ASSRPGVGELF
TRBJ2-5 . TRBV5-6 ASSPRKSVLETQY
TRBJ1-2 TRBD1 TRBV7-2 ASSLTGGYYGYT
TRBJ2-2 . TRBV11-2 ASSYHHTGELF
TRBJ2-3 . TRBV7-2 ASSSLRDGTQY
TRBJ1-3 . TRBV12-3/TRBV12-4 ASSLDRSSGNTIY
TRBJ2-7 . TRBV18 ASSPPGREDEQY
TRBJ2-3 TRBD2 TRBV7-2 ASSLGTSSDTQY
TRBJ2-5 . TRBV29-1 SSSFGETQY
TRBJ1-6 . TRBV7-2 VSSSQGGNSALH
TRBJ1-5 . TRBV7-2 ASSLQGSGNQPQH
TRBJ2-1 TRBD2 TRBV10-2 ASRLAGGPGNEQF
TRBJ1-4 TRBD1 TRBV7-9 ASSRDRTEKLF
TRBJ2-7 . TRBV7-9 ASSLRPYEQY
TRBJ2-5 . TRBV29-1 SGQEGNQY
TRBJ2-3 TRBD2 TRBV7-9 ASRNPSGGDPDTQY
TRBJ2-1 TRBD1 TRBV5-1 ASSWGTGVAYNEQF
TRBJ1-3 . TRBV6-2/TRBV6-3 ASRRMTGNTIY
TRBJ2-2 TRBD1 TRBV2 ASSDDRAAGELF
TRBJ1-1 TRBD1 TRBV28 ASSLLQGLTTEAF
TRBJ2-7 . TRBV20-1 SARAIGRSYEQY
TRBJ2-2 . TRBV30 AWSVLVAGELF
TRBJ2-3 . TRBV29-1 SGGSTDTQY